A selection of T cell receptor beta chains follows, all from one sample in a study of blood T cell repertoires in COVID-19. The data were produced by immunoSEQ multiplex PCR, yet TCRdb's version contains in-frame clones alone and is incomplete. This sample has about 59,000 clones, with 70% to 85% found just once. Sequencing was done on a sample of peripheral blood. The receptors originated from a man aged 60 to 75 with acute or convalescent COVID-19. Both conserved end residues are part of each CDR3. A D gene is named only where the DNA matches it firmly. Size tells how often a clone was seen (once, few, many) or the class of an expanded clone, and some rows leave it out.

D gene,J gene,clone size,V gene,CDR3 protein
TRBD1,TRBJ1-1,-,TRBV6-5,CASSYSRQGAYTEAFF
TRBD2,TRBJ2-5,-,TRBV4-3,CASSQGQREFGETQYF
TRBD1,TRBJ1-3,-,TRBV29-1,CSVDGTTGASGNTIYF
-,TRBJ1-5,-,TRBV3-1/TRBV3-2,CASSQDRGSPQHF
TRBD1,TRBJ2-7,once,TRBV7-8,CASSLTRDRGLREQYF
-,TRBJ1-1,-,TRBV30,CAWSVGAGKAFF
-,TRBJ1-5,-,TRBV27,CASSPSGVGQPQHF
-,TRBJ1-5,-,TRBV7-2,CASSHTAGGYSNQPQHF
-,TRBJ1-2,-,TRBV5-4,CASSLDRHDYGYTF
-,TRBJ2-3,-,TRBV21-1,CASSKDSDTQYF
TRBD2,TRBJ2-7,few,TRBV15,CATSPGTSSYEQYF
-,TRBJ1-4,-,TRBV5-1,CASSQLKNEKLFF
-,TRBJ1-5,-,TRBV30,CAWSLGQPHQPQHF
-,TRBJ1-2,-,TRBV28,CASSPRYGYTF
-,TRBJ2-6,-,TRBV5-1,CASRSISGANVLTF
TRBD1,TRBJ2-7,few,TRBV5-4,CASSRDRDEQYF